The 21 T cell receptor beta chains below come from one sample, sequenced in a study of blood T cell repertoires in COVID-19. Some clones are missing from TCRdb's copy, which holds only in-frame ones; the method was immunoSEQ multiplex PCR. The sample records roughly 80,000 clones, 91% being singletons. Specimen: peripheral blood. These receptors all stem from a woman in her forties or fifties in a cohort sampled during active COVID-19.

This clone has just one count. This chain connects TRBV7-9 to TRBJ1-1; 11 positions agree with TRBD1. V gave up 3 bases and J gave up 4 bases; unmatched junction bases: 1. Germline V gene data show CDR1 as SEHNR and CDR2 as FQNEAQ (reference sequence). The CDR3 is made up of 14 amino acids. CDR3 sequence: CASSFGTGGTEAFF. Written as DNA, the CDR3 is TGTGCCAGCAGCTTCGGGACAGGGGGCACTGAAGCTTTCTTT. The full variable domain, with the rest looked up from reference TRBV7-9 and TRBJ1-1, is DTGVSQNPRHKITKRGQNVTFRCDPISEHNRLYWYRQTLGQGPEFLTYFQNEAQLEKSRLLSDRFSAERPKGSFSTLEIQRTEQGDSAMYLCASSFGTGGTEAFFGQGTRLTVV.

The chain has TRBV5-5 and TRBJ2-5; D gene ambiguous. This CDR3 has 14 residues. The germline CDR1 and CDR2 sequences are SGHKS and YYEKEE (reference sequence). V lost 0 bases and J lost 2, with 8 bases in between. This CDR3 reads CASSLGYRQETQYF. The DNA of the CDR3 is TGTGCCAGCAGCTTGGGGTACAGACAAGAGACCCAGTACTTC.

The gene calls are TRBV9 and TRBJ2-2, with 7 bases aligning to TRBD1. J was trimmed by 4 bases and V by 4 bases; bases with no gene match: 13. The CDR3 loop spans 17 amino acids. Germline values: CDR1 SGDLS, CDR2 YYNGEE. The CDR3: CASSLETPGQSTGELFF. The CDR3 bases are TGTGCCAGCAGCTTAGAGACCCCGGGACAGTCCACCGGGGAGCTGTTTTTT.

This clone showed up just a few times. The chain links TRBV28 to TRBJ1-5; 9 nucleotides align to TRBD1. V lost 6 bases and J lost 7; bases outside the gene matches: 10. The CDR3 loop spans 15 amino acids. Germline V gives CDR1 MDHEN, CDR2 SYDVKM. CDR3 protein: CASSSSGTGFQPQHF. DNA of the CDR3: TGTGCCAGCAGCTCATCCGGGACAGGGTTCCAGCCCCAGCATTTT.

DNA for the CDR3: TGTGCCACCAGCCCAGGGCATGACTATGGCTACACCTTC. Translated, it gives CATSPGHDYGYTF. The chain joins TRBV15 to TRBJ1-2; perhaps TRBD1 as D (5 bases). Germline V lookup: CDR1 LNHNV, CDR2 YYDKDF (reference sequence). V lost 5 bases, J lost 3 bases, and 10 bases lay in between. The CDR3 length is 13 residues.

The V call is TRBV11-2, the J call TRBJ1-3; TRBD1 aligns across 7 bases. The trim removed 5 bases at V and 0 bases at J, leaving 10 bases unmatched. Germline loops: CDR1 SGHAT, CDR2 FQNNGV. The CDR3 loop spans 17 amino acids. The chain's CDR3 is CASSPRTGPSSGNTIYF. As DNA, the CDR3 is TGTGCCAGCAGCCCAAGGACAGGTCCTAGCTCTGGAAACACCATATATTTT.

The chain recombines TRBV11-3 with TRBJ2-2; 8 positions agree with TRBD1. The CDR3 length is 15 residues. Germline V CDR1 and CDR2: SGHNT, YENEEA. V trimming: 5 bases; J trimming: 1 base; junction bases outside the gene matches: 3. CDR3 bases: TGTGCCAGCAGCCGGACAGGGATGAACACCGGGGAGCTGTTTTTT. It codes for CASSRTGMNTGELFF.

CDR3 region: CASSILRQGLSGANVLTF. The CDR3 nucleotides read TGTGCCAGTAGTATACTCCGACAGGGTCTCTCTGGGGCCAACGTCCTGACTTTC. The chain links TRBV19 to TRBJ2-6; TRBD1 aligns across 7 bases. The CDR3 loop spans 18 amino acids. V was clipped by 2 bases and J by 0 bases; unmatched bases: 7. Germline CDR1 reads LNHDA; CDR2 reads SQIVND (reference sequence).

The chain couples TRBV19 to TRBJ2-1; 9 positions match TRBD1. The germline V gene encodes CDR1 LNHDA and CDR2 SQIVND (reference sequence). This CDR3 has 16 residues. V gave up 3 bases and J gave up 3 bases; unmatched junction bases: 6. DNA for the CDR3: TGTGCCAGTAGTATGGACAGGGGAATCATCTACAATGAGCAGTTCTTC. The encoded protein is CASSMDRGIIYNEQFF.

This clone was detected only once. This chain uses TRBV11-2 with TRBJ2-7, with 7 bases aligning to TRBD1. Germline loops: CDR1 SGHAT, CDR2 FQNNGV. With 4 bases clipped from V and 4 bases from J, the junction kept 4 bases outside the gene matches. There are 13 residues in the CDR3. CDR3 coding DNA: TGTGCCAGCAGCTCCCGACAGGGTTACGAGCAGTACTTC. Its protein is CASSSRQGYEQYF. Full variable domain (missing parts from reference TRBV11-2 and TRBJ2-7): EAGVAQSPRYKIIEKRQSVAFWCNPISGHATLYWYQQILGQGPKLLIQFQNNGVVDDSQLPKDRFSAERLKGVDSTLKIQPAKLEDSAVYLCASSSRQGYEQYFGPGTRLTVT.

The genes are TRBV7-6 and TRBJ2-5; 7 bases agree with TRBD1. J was trimmed by 7 bases and V by 1 base; bases with no gene match: 9. There are 15 residues in the CDR3. From germline, CDR1 is SGHVS and CDR2 FNYEAQ. CDR3 loop: CASSLGAQAGGTQYF. DNA of the CDR3: TGTGCCAGCAGCTTAGGCGCACAGGCAGGGGGGACCCAGTACTTC.

This chain joins TRBV19 and TRBJ2-7, with a possible D match to TRBD2 (5 bases). CDR3 size: 15 residues. CDR1 and CDR2 (germline): LNHDA, SQIVND (reference sequence). Trimming removed 1 base at V and 4 bases at J, with 14 bases between. CDR3 DNA: TGTGCCAGTAGTATAGGCCCGGGAATAAGGTACGAGCAGTACTTC. It encodes CASSIGPGIRYEQYF.

The chain is built from TRBV7-2 and TRBJ2-1, with TRBD2 matching 7 bases. CDR1 is SGHTA and CDR2 is FQGNSA in the germline V gene. This CDR3 region has 17 residues. Unmatched junction bases numbered 9, after V lost 2 bases and J lost 2 bases. In DNA form, the CDR3 reads TGTGCCAGCAGCTTAAGGGGAGCGGGAAGCGCCTACAATGAGCAGTTCTTC. It codes for CASSLRGAGSAYNEQFF.

The gene calls are TRBV3-1 (or the pseudogene TRBV3-2) and TRBJ2-3; tentatively, D is TRBD1 (6 bases). This CDR3 has 18 residues. Germline values: CDR1 LGHDT, CDR2 YNNKEL (reference sequence). The V end lost 0 bases, the J end lost 2 bases, and 18 bases lay between the germline ends. CDR3 nucleotide sequence: TGTGCCAGCAGCCAAGATGTTCAGGGGCGCGAAGTCACAGATACGCAGTATTTT. Amino acids: CASSQDVQGREVTDTQYF.

The rearrangement joins TRBV2 to TRBJ2-1; 10 nucleotides match TRBD2. The V segment lost 8 bases and the J segment 6 bases; nucleotides outside the gene matches: 4. The CDR3 spans 13 residues. CDR1 and CDR2 (germline): SNHLY, FYNNEI. The CDR3 is CASGGTSANEQFF. The CDR3 nucleotides read TGTGCCAGCGGCGGGACTAGCGCCAATGAGCAGTTCTTC.

V usage is TRBV6-1 and J usage is TRBJ1-6; D is ambiguous. The CDR3 loop spans 14 amino acids. Germline CDR1 reads MNHNS; CDR2 reads SASEGT. V lost 1 base to trimming and J lost 9 bases, with 10 bases between them. The CDR3 region is CASSEGSGVSPLHF. CDR3 nucleotide sequence: TGTGCCAGCAGTGAAGGGTCAGGCGTTTCACCCCTCCACTTT.

CDR3 in DNA: TGTGCCAGCAGCCAAGACAGGCGTGGCTACACCTTC. It specifies CASSQDRRGYTF. V usage is TRBV3-1 (or the pseudogene TRBV3-2) and J usage is TRBJ1-2, with D hard to call. The CDR3 extends over 12 amino acids. Trimming stripped 0 bases from V and 7 bases from J, with 6 bases between. Germline V lookup: CDR1 LGHDT, CDR2 YNNKEL (reference sequence).

The chain couples TRBV27 to TRBJ1-5; perhaps TRBD1 as D (6 bases). This CDR3 comprises 17 residues. V was trimmed by 2 bases and J by 1 base, leaving 15 bases between them. The germline V gene has CDR1 MNHEY and CDR2 SMNVEV (reference sequence). DNA of the CDR3: TGTGCCAGCAGTTTACGGTCCCAGGGGACCAGCAATCAGCCCCAGCATTTT. Encoded protein: CASSLRSQGTSNQPQHF.

This chain connects TRBV6-1 to TRBJ2-7; 7 bases are shared with TRBD1. Per the germline V gene, CDR1 is MNHNS and CDR2 is SASEGT. Losses at the gene ends were 4 bases for V and 2 bases for J; bases not matched to a gene: 11. The CDR3 totals 16 residues. The CDR3 coding sequence is TGTGCCAGCAGTGGCCGCCCGCGGACAGGAGCCTACGAGCAGTACTTC. It is translated as CASSGRPRTGAYEQYF.

The CDR3 sequence: CASSIYPGSSLRGYTF. CDR3 in DNA: TGTGCCAGTAGTATATACCCCGGGTCTAGTCTACGTGGCTACACCTTC. The chain uses TRBV19 and TRBJ1-2; no clear D. This CDR3 comprises 16 residues. Trimming left V 2 bases short and J 7 bases short, with 20 bases between. Germline CDR1 is LNHDA and CDR2 is SQIVND (reference sequence).

This sequence joins TRBV27 and TRBJ1-2; tentative D call: TRBD1 (5 bases). This CDR3 comprises 14 residues. Germline loops: CDR1 MNHEY, CDR2 SMNVEV (reference sequence). V was clipped by 0 bases and J by 4 bases, with 9 bases between them. This CDR3 reads CASSLSVRVYGYTF. The CDR3 nucleotides read TGTGCCAGCAGTTTATCTGTCAGGGTCTATGGCTACACCTTC.